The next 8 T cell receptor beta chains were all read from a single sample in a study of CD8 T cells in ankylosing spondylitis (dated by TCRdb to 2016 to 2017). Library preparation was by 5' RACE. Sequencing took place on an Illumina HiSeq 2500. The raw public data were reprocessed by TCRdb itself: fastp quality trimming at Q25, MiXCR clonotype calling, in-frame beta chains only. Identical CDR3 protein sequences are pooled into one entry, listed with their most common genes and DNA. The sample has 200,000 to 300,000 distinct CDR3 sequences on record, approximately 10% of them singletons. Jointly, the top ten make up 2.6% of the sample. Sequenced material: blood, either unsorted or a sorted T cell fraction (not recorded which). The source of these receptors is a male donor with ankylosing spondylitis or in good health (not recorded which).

The CDR3 region is CASSPSGQPASTDTQYF. In DNA, the CDR3 is TGCGCCAGCAGCCCCTCCGGGCAGCCCGCTAGCACAGATACGCAGTATTTT. This chain connects TRBV5-1 to TRBJ2-3; no firm D call. CDR1 is SGHRS, CDR2 YFSETQ, per germline. Trimming stripped 4 bases from V and 0 bases from J, with 18 bases between. This CDR3 is 17 amino acids long.

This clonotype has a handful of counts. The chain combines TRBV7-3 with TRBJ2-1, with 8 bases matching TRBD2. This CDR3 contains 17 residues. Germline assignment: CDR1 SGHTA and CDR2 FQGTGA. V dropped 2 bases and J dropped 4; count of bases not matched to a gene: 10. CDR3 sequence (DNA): TGTGCCAGCAGCTTACTCCCCCAGCGGGGGCTGTACAATGAGCAGTTCTTC. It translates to CASSLLPQRGLYNEQFF.

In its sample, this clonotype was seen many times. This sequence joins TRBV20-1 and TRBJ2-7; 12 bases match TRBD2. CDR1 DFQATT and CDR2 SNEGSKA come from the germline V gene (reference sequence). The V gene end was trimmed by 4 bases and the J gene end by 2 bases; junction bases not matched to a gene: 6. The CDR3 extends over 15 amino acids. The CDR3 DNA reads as TGCAGTGCTAAAGGACTAGCGGGAAAAACCTACGAGCAGTACTTC. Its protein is CSAKGLAGKTYEQYF.

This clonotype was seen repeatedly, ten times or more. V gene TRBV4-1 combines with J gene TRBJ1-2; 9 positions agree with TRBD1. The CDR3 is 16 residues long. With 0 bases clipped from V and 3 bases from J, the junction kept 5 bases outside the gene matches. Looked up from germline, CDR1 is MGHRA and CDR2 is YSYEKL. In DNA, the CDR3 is TGCGCCAGCAGCCAAGAGGGGACAGGGACCCACTATGGCTACACCTTC. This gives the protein CASSQEGTGTHYGYTF.

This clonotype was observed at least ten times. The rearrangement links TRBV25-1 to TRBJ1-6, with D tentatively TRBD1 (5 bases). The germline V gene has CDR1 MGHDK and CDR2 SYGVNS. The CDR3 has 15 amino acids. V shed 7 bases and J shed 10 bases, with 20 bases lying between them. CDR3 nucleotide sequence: TGTGCCAGCACCCTGGTAGGGCAGGGAGAATCACCCCTCCACTTT. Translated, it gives CASTLVGQGESPLHF.

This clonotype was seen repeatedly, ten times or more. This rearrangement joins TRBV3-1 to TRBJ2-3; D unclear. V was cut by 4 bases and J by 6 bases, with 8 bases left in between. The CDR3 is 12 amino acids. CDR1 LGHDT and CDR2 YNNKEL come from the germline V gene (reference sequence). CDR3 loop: CASSPSRDTQYF. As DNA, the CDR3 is TGTGCCAGCAGCCCTAGTAGGGATACGCAGTATTTT.

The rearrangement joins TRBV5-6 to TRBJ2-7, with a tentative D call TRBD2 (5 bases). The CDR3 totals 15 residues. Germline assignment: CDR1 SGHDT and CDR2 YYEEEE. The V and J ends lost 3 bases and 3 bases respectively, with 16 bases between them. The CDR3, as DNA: TGTGCCAGCAGCTCCGGGGAGTACGGCAGCTACGAGCAGTACTTC. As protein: CASSSGEYGSYEQYF.

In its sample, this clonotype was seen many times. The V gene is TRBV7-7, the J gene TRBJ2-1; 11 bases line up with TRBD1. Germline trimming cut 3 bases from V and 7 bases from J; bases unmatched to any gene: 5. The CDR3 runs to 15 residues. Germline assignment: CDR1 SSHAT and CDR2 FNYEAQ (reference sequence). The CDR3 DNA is TGTGCCAGCAGCTTGGGGACAGGGGGAGGAAATGAGCAGTTCTTC. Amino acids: CASSLGTGGGNEQFF.